This T cell receptor beta chain was identified during a study of cytomegalovirus exposure and HLA in healthy donors. Amplification used 60 Vbeta primers and 13 Jbeta primers. TCRdb's table, derived via immunoSEQ multiplex PCR, lists solely in-frame clones and lacks some. The sample consists of about 150,000 clones, 70% to 90% of them appearing once. Sampled while nominally healthy, donors likely had unrecorded immune exposures. The TCR comes from a woman in her 40s in good health and CMV-seropositive. The material sequenced was PBMCs.

CDR3 amino acids: CASTPKPGTGPIYTEAFF. CDR3 nucleotides: TGTGCCAGCACCCCGAAGCCCGGGACAGGGCCCATCTACACTGAAGCTTTCTTT. The V call is TRBV27, the J call TRBJ1-1; 9 bases are a match to TRBD1. V shed 7 bases and J 3 bases; nucleotides not matched to a gene: 18. This CDR3 is built from 18 residues. Germline V gene sequence: CDR1 MNHEY, CDR2 SMNVEV (reference sequence).